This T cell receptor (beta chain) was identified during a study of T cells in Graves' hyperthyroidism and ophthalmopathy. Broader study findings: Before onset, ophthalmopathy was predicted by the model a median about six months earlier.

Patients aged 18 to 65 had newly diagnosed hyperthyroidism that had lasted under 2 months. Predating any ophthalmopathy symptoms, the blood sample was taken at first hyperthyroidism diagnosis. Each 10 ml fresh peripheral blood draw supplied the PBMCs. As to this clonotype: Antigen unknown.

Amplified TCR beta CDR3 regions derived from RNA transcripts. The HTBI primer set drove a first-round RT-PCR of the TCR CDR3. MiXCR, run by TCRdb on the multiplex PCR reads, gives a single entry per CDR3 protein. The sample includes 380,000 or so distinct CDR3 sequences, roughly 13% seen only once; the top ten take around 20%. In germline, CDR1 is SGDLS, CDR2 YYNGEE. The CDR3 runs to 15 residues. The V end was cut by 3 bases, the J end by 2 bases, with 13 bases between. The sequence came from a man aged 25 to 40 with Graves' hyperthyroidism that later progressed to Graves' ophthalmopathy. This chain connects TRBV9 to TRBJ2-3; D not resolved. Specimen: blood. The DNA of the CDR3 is TGTGCCAGCAGCGGAACCTCGCAACCCACAGATACGCAGTATTTT. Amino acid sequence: CASSGTSQPTDTQYF.